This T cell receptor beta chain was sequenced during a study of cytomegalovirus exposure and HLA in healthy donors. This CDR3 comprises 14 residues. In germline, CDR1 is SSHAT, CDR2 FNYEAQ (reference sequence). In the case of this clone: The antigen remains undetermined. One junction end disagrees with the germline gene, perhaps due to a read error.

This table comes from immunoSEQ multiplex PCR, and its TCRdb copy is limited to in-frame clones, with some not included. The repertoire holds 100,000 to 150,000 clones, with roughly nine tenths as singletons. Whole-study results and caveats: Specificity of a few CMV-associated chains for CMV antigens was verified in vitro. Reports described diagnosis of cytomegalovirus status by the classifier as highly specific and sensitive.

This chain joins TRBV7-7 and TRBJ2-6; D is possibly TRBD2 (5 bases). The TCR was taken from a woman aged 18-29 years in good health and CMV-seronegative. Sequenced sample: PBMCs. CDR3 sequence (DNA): TGTGCTAGCAGCCCCGGGACTGGGGCCAACGTCCTGACTTTC. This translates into CASSPGTGANVLTF.